This entry is about one T cell receptor (beta chain). What it recognizes is unknown. This entry is derived from a study of T cell repertoires in cytomegalovirus infection. Study-level background: A matching HLA type, together with CMV infection, was signaled by public TCR beta signatures.

V shed 5 bases and J shed 3 bases, with 14 bases lying between them. CDR1 is SGHVS, CDR2 FNYEAQ, per germline. The CDR3 covers 14 residues. One entry per CDR3 protein results from TCRdb running MiXCR on the reads. The sample has a few hundred thousand distinct CDR3 sequences; just under 40% are singletons. V gene TRBV7-6 combines with J gene TRBJ2-7, with D perhaps being TRBD1 or TRBD2 (5 bases each). This specimen consisted of cultured PBMCs, obtained from culture after CMV antigen stimulation. The sequence derives from a human donor in good health (CMV status not recorded). Some clones in this sample may be carry-over from other donors' samples. The CDR3 spells CASSPLGVSYEQYF. The CDR3 nucleotides read TGTGCCAGCAGCCCCCTGGGGGTCAGCTACGAGCAGTACTTC.